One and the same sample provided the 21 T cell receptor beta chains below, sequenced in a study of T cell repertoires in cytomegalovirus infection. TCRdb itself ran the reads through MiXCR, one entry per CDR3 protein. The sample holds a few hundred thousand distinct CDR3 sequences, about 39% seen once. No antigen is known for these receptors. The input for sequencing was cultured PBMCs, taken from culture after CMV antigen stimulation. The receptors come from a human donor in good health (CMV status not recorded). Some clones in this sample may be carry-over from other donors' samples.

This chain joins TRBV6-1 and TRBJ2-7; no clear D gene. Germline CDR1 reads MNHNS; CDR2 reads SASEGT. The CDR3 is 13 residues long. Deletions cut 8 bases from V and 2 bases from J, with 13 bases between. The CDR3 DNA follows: TGTGCCAGCGGGGAAAGGCTTACCTACGAGCAGTACTTC. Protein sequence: CASGERLTYEQYF.

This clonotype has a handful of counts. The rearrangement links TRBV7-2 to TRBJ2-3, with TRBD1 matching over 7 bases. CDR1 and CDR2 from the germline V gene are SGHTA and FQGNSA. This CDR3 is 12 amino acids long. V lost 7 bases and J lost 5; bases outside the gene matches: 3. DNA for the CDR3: TGTGCCAGCACCAGGGACAGAGATACGCAGTATTTT. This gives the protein CASTRDRDTQYF.

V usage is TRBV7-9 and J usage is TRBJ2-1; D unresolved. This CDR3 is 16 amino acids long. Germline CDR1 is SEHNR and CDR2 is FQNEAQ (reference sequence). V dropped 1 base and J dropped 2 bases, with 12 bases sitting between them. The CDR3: CASSLGKLGTYNEQFF. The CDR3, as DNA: TGTGCCAGCAGCTTAGGGAAGCTGGGGACCTACAATGAGCAGTTCTTC.

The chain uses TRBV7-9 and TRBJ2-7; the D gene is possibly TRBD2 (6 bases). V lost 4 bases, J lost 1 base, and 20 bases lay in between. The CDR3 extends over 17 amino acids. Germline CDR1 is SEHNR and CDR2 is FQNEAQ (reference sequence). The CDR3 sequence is CASSSRPGDRSSYEQYF. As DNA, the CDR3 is TGTGCCAGCAGCTCTCGCCCGGGGGACCGAAGTTCCTACGAGCAGTACTTC.

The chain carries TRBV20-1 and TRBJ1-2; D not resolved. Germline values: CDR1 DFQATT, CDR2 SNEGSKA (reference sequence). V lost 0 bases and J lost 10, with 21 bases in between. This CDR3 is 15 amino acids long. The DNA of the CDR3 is TGCAGTGCTAGAGATCCTAAAGGGATAGCGAGGGACTACACCTTC. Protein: CSARDPKGIARDYTF.

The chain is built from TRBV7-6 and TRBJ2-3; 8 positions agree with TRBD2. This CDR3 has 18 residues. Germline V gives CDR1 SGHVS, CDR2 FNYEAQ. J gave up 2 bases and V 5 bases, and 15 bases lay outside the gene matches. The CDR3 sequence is CASSPHGRSGGHTDTQYF. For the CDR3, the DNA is TGTGCCAGCAGCCCCCACGGGAGAAGCGGGGGTCACACAGATACGCAGTATTTT.

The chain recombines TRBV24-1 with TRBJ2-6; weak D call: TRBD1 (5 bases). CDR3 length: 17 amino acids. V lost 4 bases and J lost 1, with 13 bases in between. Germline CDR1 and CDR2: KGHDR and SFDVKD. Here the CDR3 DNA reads TGTGCCACCAGTGACCCCCTTCAGGGTTCTGGGGCCAACGTCCTGACTTTC. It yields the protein CATSDPLQGSGANVLTF.

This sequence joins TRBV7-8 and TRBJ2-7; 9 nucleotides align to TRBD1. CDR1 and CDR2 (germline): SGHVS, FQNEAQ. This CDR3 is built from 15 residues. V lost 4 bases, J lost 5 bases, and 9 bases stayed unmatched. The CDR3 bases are TGTGCCAGCAGCTCTCCGCGACAGGGGGTAAACGAGCAGTACTTC. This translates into CASSSPRQGVNEQYF.

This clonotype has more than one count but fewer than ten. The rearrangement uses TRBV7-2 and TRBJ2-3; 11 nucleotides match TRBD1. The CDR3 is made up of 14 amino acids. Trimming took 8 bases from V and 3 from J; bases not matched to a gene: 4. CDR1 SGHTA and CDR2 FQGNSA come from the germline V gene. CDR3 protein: CASVRDRGTDTQYF. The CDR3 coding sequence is TGTGCCAGCGTAAGGGACAGGGGGACAGATACGCAGTATTTT.

The CDR3, as DNA: TGCGCCAGCAACCCGCGTGGGGGCGAGAATGAAAAACTGTTTTTT. The encoded protein is CASNPRGGENEKLFF. V and J are TRBV4-1 and TRBJ1-4; D is possibly TRBD1 (6 bases). CDR3 length equals 15 residues. The germline gives CDR1 MGHRA, CDR2 YSYEKL. Trimming pared 7 bases from V and 5 bases from J, leaving 17 bases between.

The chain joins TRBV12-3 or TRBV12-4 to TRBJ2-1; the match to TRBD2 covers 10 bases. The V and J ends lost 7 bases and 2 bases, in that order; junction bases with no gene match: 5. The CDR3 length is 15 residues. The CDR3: CASTLAGGTYNEQFF. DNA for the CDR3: TGTGCCAGCACCTTAGCGGGGGGAACCTACAATGAGCAGTTCTTC.

The CDR3 protein is CASSLGETGTNEQFF. CDR3 sequence (DNA): TGTGCCAGCAGCTTAGGGGAGACAGGGACCAATGAGCAGTTCTTC. The gene calls are TRBV7-2 and TRBJ2-1; 7 positions agree with TRBD1. Germline trimming cut 1 base from V and 6 bases from J; bases unmatched to any gene: 6. Germline CDR1 and CDR2: SGHTA and FQGNSA. This CDR3 spans 15 amino acids. Full variable domain (outside the CDR3, taken from reference TRBV7-2 and TRBJ2-1): GAGVSQSPSNKVTEKGKDVELRCDPISGHTALYWYRQSLGQGLEFLIYFQGNSAPDKSGLPSDRFSAERTGGSVSTLTIQRTQQEDSAVYLCASSLGETGTNEQFFGPGTRLTVL.

The CDR3 here is CASSLGLAKQFF. In DNA form, the CDR3 reads TGTGCCAGCAGTTTAGGTCTAGCGAAGCAGTTCTTC. The chain recombines TRBV12-3 or TRBV12-4 with TRBJ2-1; possibly TRBD2 for D (6 bases). This CDR3 contains 12 residues. Trimming left V 1 base short and J 11 bases short, with 9 bases between.

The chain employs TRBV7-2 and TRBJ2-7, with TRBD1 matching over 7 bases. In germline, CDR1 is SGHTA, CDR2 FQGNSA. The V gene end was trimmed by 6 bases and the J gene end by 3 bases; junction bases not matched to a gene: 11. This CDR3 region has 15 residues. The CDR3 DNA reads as TGTGCCAGCAGTCTATCACAGGGGAAATTCTACGAGCAGTACTTC. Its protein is CASSLSQGKFYEQYF.

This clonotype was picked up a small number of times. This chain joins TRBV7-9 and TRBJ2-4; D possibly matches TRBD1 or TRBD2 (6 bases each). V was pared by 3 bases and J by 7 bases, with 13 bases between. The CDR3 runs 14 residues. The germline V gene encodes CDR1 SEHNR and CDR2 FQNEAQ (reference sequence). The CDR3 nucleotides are TGTGCCAGCAGCTTGGGGGGCTGGGGGAACATTCAGTACTTC. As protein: CASSLGGWGNIQYF.

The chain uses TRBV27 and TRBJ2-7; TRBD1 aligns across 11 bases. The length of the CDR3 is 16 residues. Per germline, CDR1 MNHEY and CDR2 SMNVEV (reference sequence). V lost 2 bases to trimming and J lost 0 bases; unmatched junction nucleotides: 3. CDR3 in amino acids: CASSLEGTGGSYEQYF. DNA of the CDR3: TGTGCCAGCAGTTTAGAGGGGACAGGGGGCTCCTACGAGCAGTACTTC.

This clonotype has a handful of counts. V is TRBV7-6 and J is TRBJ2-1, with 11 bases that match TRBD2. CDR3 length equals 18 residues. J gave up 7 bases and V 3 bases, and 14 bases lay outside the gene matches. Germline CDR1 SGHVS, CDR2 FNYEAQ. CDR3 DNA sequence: TGTGCCAGCAGCTTCCCTAAAGATAGCGGGGGGGGGCTAAATGAGCAGTTCTTC. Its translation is CASSFPKDSGGGLNEQFF.

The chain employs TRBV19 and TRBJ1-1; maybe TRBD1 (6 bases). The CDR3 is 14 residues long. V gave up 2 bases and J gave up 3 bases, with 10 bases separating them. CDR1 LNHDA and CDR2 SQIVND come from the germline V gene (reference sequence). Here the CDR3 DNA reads TGTGCCAGTAGTATAAGGGGGACCTACACTGAAGCTTTCTTT. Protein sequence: CASSIRGTYTEAFF.

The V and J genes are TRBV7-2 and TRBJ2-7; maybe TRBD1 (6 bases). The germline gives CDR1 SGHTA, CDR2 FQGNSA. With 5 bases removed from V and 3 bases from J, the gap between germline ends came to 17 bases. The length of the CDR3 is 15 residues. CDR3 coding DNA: TGTGCCAGCAGCAGACGTGACAGGTTAGGCTACGAGCAGTACTTC. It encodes CASSRRDRLGYEQYF.

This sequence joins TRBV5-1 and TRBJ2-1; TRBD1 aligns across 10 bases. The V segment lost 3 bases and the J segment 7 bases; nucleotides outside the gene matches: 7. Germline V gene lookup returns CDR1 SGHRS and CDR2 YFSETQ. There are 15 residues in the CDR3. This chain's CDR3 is CASSSGTGARNEQFF. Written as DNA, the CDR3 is TGCGCCAGCAGCTCCGGGACAGGGGCGAGGAATGAGCAGTTCTTC. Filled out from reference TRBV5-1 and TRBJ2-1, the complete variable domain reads KAGVTQTPRYLIKTRGQQVTLSCSPISGHRSVSWYQQTPGQGLQFLFEYFSETQRNKGNFPGRFSGRQFSNSRSEMNVSTLELGDSALYLCASSSGTGARNEQFFGPGTRLTVL.

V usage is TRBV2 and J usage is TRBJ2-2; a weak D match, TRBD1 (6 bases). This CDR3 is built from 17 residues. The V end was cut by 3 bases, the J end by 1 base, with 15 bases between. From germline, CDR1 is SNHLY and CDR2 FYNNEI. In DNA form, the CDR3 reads TGTGCCAGCAGTGATGAAGGACAGCTTGGGAACACCGGGGAGCTGTTTTTT. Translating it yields CASSDEGQLGNTGELFF.